This T cell receptor beta chain comes out of a study of shared clonotypes between healthy human individuals. Sequenced by immunoSEQ multiplex PCR; TCRdb stores in-frame clones only, minus some. Of about 470,000 clones in the sample, roughly 77% were seen once. The CDR3 consists of 13 residues. The ends were cut back, 0 bases at V and 4 bases at J, with 4 bases in the middle. The germline CDR1 and CDR2 sequences are LNHDA and SQIVND (reference sequence). Genomic DNA, for the unsorted samples, came from roughly 90 million PBMCs. The TCR sequence derives from a woman aged 40 to 55 in good health. Some clones in this sample may be carry-over from other donors' samples. The gene calls are TRBV19 and TRBJ1-5; no definite D call. Sequencing was performed on PBMCs. In DNA, the CDR3 is TGTGCCAGTAGTATAGACAAGAATCAGCCCCAGCATTTT. Its protein product is CASSIDKNQPQHF.